This T cell receptor (beta chain) was identified in a study of blood T cell repertoires in COVID-19. About the study: Some COVID-19 samples were acute and others convalescent; all came from the United States, Italy and Spain.

The CDR3 spans 13 residues. The V gene's germline CDR1 is SGHRS and CDR2 YFSETQ. The V and J ends lost 2 bases and 1 base respectively, with 6 bases between them. Study processing details: Amplification of reference gene primers was used by the study to estimate nucleated cell counts. Repertoires were generated with immunoSEQ multiplex PCR, while TCRdb's copy carries only in-frame clones and drops some. V and J calls and clone size are given by that table; D and trimming were obtained from the DNA. Among about 16,000 clones listed, around nine tenths were seen once. The TCR originated in a man between 60 and 70 years old with acute or convalescent COVID-19. The chain employs TRBV5-1 and TRBJ1-1; D is unclear. The sequencing sample was made of peripheral blood. The CDR3: CASSFAGNTEAFF. CDR3 DNA: TGCGCCAGCAGCTTTGCCGGGAACACTGAAGCTTTCTTT.